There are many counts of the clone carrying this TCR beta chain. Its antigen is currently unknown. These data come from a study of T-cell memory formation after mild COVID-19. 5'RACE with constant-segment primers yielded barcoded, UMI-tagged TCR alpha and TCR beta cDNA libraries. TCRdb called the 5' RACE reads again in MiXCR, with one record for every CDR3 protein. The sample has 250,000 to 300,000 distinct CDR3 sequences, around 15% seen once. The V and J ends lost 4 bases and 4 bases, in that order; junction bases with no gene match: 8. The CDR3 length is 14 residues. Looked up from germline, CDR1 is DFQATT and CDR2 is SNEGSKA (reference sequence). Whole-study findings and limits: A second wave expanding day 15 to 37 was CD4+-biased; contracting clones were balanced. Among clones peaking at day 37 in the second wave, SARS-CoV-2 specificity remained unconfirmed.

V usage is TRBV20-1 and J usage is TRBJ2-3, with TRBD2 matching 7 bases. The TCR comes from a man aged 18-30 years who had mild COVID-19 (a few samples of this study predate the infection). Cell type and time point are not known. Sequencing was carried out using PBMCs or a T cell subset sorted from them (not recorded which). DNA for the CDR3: TGCAGTGCTATCGTCCAAGCGGGGTCAGATACGCAGTATTTT. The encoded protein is CSAIVQAGSDTQYF.